This entry concerns a single TCR beta chain. Its antigen is unknown. PCR primers comprised 60 Vbeta and 13 Jbeta primers. The table came from immunoSEQ multiplex PCR; TCRdb's copy has only in-frame clones and leaves some out. The sample holds about 300,000 clones, just over 85% seen once. This specimen belongs to a study of cytomegalovirus exposure and HLA in healthy donors. General study points: Analyses of presence and absence presupposed an approximately uniform sequencing depth across donors. HLA-A and HLA-B allele assignments for most subjects were reportedly predicted accurately using TCR beta sequences. In a later analysis, specific HLA alleles were associated with approximately 16,000 TCR beta sequences at a 0.05 false discovery rate.

V was trimmed by 4 bases and J by 6 bases, leaving 14 bases between them. Germline V gene lookup returns CDR1 MNHNY and CDR2 SVGAGI (reference sequence). This CDR3 has 14 residues. The receptor was derived from a middle-aged man in good health and CMV-seropositive. The chain carries TRBV6-6 and TRBJ2-3, with D maybe TRBD1 (7 bases). What was sequenced was PBMCs. The CDR3 DNA sequence: TGTGCCAGCAGTTTCACAGGGGAGGCGGATACGCAGTATTTT. It translates to CASSFTGEADTQYF.